The entry below gives a single T cell receptor (beta chain) sequence along with its context. PCR involved 60 Vbeta and 13 Jbeta primers. Using immunoSEQ multiplex PCR, the repertoire was profiled, and TCRdb retains in-frame clones only, with some absent. The sample records some 130,000 clones, roughly 85% being singletons. The data originate from a study of cytomegalovirus exposure and HLA in healthy donors. This CDR3 comprises 14 residues. Germline CDR1 is MNHEY and CDR2 is SMNVEV (reference sequence). The V and J ends lost 2 bases and 5 bases respectively, with 10 bases between them. This clonotype was sampled from a man aged 35 to 55 in good health and CMV-seropositive. Sequenced input: PBMCs. The chain is built from TRBV27 and TRBJ2-1, with a possible D match to TRBD2 (6 bases). CDR3 nucleotide sequence: TGTGCCAGCAGTTTAAGGACTACCAACAATGAGCAGTTCTTC. Amino acid sequence: CASSLRTTNNEQFF.